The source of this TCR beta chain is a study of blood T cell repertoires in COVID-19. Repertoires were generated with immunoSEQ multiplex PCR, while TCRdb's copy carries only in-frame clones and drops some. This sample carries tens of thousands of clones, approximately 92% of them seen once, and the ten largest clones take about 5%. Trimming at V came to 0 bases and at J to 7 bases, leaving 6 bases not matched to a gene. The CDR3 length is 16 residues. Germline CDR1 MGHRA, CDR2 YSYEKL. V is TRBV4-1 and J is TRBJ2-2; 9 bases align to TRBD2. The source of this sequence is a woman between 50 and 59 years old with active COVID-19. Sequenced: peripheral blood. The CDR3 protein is CASSQEEAGGDGELFF. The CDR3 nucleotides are TGCGCCAGCAGCCAAGAGGAAGCGGGGGGCGACGGGGAGCTGTTTTTT.